The 6 T cell receptor beta chains below come from one sample, sequenced in a study of shared clonotypes between healthy human individuals. The protocol was immunoSEQ multiplex PCR, while the TCRdb copy is restricted to in-frame clones and leaves out a portion. The data contain about 2.4 million clones, roughly 93% of them singletons. What was sequenced was naive CD4+ T cells from PBMCs. The sample's subset: CD45RA+ positively selected. These receptors all stem from a man aged 18 to 30 in good health. Some clones in this sample may be carry-over from other donors' samples.

The chain couples TRBV30 to TRBJ2-5, with TRBD1 identical over 8 bases. CDR3 length: 15 amino acids. The ends lost 3 bases at V and 5 bases at J; junction bases unmatched: 11. Germline loops: CDR1 GTSNPN, CDR2 SVGIG (reference sequence). CDR3 amino acids: CAWSGRTGSSETQYF. The CDR3 bases are TGTGCCTGGAGCGGTCGGACAGGGAGTTCGGAGACCCAGTACTTC.

The rearrangement links TRBV28 to TRBJ2-3; 9 bases align to TRBD2. In germline, CDR1 is MDHEN, CDR2 SYDVKM. The CDR3 runs to 13 residues. The V and J ends lost 8 bases and 2 bases, in that order; junction bases with no gene match: 2. The CDR3 DNA reads as TGTGCCAGCTGGGGACTAGCCACAGATACGCAGTATTTT. Translated: CASWGLATDTQYF.

The J gene is TRBJ2-7, the V gene TRBV2; 9 positions match TRBD1. The CDR3 contains 15 residues. After removal of 4 bases from V and 9 bases from J, the junction contained 13 bases not matched to a gene. Germline V gene sequence: CDR1 SNHLY, CDR2 FYNNEI. The CDR3 nucleotides read TGTGCCAGCAGTGTGGGGGGACAGGGCGGAGATGGGCAGTACTTC. Translating gives CASSVGGQGGDGQYF.

The V call is TRBV5-5, the J call TRBJ2-7; TRBD2 is a possible D gene (6 bases). Between the trimmed V and J ends, which lost 1 base and 3 bases, there was a span of 14 bases. This CDR3 contains 15 residues. The V gene's germline CDR1 is SGHKS and CDR2 YYEKEE (reference sequence). DNA for the CDR3: TGTGCCAGCAGCTTGTTTACGGGAGCTAGCTACGAGCAGTACTTC. This encodes CASSLFTGASYEQYF.

The chain has TRBV5-1 and TRBJ2-1; TRBD2 is a possible D gene (5 bases). V was shortened by 3 bases and J by 6 bases, with 28 bases between the two germline ends. CDR3 size: 19 residues. CDR1 and CDR2 (germline): SGHRS, YFSETQ. Here the CDR3 reads CASSSYMEESGAPGNEQFF. The CDR3 DNA reads as TGCGCCAGCAGCTCGTACATGGAGGAAAGCGGAGCACCGGGCAATGAGCAGTTCTTC.

V usage is TRBV7-9 and J usage is TRBJ1-4, with D hard to call. This CDR3 comprises 14 residues. V lost 1 base, J lost 4 bases, and 7 bases lay in between. Germline CDR1 SEHNR, CDR2 FQNEAQ (reference sequence). CDR3 DNA: TGTGCCAGCAGCTTAGGGGGATATAATGAAAAACTGTTTTTT. As protein: CASSLGGYNEKLFF.